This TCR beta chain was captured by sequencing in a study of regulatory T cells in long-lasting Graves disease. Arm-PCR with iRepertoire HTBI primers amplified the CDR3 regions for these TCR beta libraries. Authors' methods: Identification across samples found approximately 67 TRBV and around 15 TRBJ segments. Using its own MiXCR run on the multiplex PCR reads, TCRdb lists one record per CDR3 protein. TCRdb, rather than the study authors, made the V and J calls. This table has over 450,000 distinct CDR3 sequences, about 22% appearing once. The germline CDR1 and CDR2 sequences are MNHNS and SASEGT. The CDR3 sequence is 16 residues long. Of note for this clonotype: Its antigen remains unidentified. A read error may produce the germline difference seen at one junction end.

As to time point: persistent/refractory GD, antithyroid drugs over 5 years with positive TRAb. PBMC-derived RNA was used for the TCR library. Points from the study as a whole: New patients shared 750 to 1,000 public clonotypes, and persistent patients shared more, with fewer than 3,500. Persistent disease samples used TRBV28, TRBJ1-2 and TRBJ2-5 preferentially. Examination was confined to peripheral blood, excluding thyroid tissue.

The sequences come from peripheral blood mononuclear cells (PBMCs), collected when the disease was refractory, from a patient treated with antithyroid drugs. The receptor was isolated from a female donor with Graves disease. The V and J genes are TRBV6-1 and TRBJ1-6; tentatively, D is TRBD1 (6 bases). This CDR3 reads CASRGKWGALSSPLHF. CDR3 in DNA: TGTGCCAGCAGGGGAAAGTGGGGGGCACTCTCTTCACCTCTCCACTTT.